The clone carrying this T cell receptor beta chain has a single count. The data originate from a study of blood T cell repertoires in COVID-19. About the research overall: Some COVID-19 samples were acute and others convalescent; all came from the United States, Italy and Spain. T cells, B-cell-depleted T cells, or PBMCs provided the cDNA or gDNA that served as material.

Per the authors' pipeline: Reference gene primer amplification in the assay estimated nucleated cell counts. The data were produced by immunoSEQ multiplex PCR, yet TCRdb's version contains in-frame clones alone and is incomplete. That table gives V, J and clone size, and the DNA gave D and trimming. Among tens of thousands of clones, nearly 90% were seen once, and the ten largest hold nearly 5%. With V trimmed by 0 bases and J by 3 bases, 1 base remained unmatched. This CDR3 is built from 15 residues. Germline CDR1 reads SGHRS; CDR2 reads YFSETQ. The rearrangement uses TRBV5-1 and TRBJ2-1; 9 positions match TRBD2. The sequence derives from a man in his 60s with active COVID-19. The sample consisted of peripheral blood. The CDR3 region is CASSLASGVYNEQFF. Here the CDR3 DNA reads TGCGCCAGCAGCTTGGCTAGCGGGGTCTACAATGAGCAGTTCTTC.